This T cell receptor (beta chain) came from a study of blood T cell repertoires in COVID-19. Study summary: T cells, B-cell-depleted T cells, or PBMCs supplied cDNA or gDNA.

The V gene's germline CDR1 is LNHDA and CDR2 SQIVND (reference sequence). The CDR3 runs 15 residues. Losses at the gene ends were 5 bases for V and 3 bases for J; bases not matched to a gene: 7. In the authors' workflow: Amplification of reference gene primers provided the estimated nucleated cell counts. The method was immunoSEQ multiplex PCR; TCRdb's version includes in-frame clones alone and lacks a portion of them. The D gene and trimming were derived from the DNA, and the V and J assignments and clone size from that table. Here the sample spans more than 100,000 clones, about four fifths being singletons.

This receptor was identified in a woman in her twenties or thirties who had recovered from COVID-19. The material sequenced was peripheral blood. This chain links TRBV19 with TRBJ1-3, with TRBD1 matching 7 bases. The DNA of the CDR3 is TGTGCCAGTAGTGTCGGACAGGCGCGTGGAAACACCATATATTTT. Protein sequence: CASSVGQARGNTIYF.